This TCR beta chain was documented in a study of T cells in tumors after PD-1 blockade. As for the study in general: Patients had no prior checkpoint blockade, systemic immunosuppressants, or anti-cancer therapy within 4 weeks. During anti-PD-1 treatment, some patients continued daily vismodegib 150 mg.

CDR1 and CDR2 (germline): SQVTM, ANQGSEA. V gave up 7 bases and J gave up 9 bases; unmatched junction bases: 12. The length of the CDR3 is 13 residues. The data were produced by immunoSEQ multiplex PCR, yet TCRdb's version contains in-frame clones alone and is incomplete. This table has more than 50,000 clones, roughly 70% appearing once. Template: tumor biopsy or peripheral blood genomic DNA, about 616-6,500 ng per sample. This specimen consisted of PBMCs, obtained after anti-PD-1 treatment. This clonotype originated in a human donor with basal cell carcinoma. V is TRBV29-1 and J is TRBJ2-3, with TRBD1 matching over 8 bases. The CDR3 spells CSAKHDAGGTQYF. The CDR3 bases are TGCAGCGCCAAACATGACGCAGGGGGCACGCAGTATTTT.